The sequence of this T cell receptor beta chain was determined in a study of CD8 T cells in ankylosing spondylitis. Study-level findings and limits: Clones linked to disease were reported to show significant enrichment in matched ankylosing spondylitis synovial fluid. Blood of patients with ankylosing spondylitis appeared to be characterized by a TCR beta motif of several highly homologous variants.

Germline V lookup: CDR1 SGHRS, CDR2 YFSETQ. This CDR3 spans 14 amino acids. V lost 4 bases and J 3 bases, leaving 12 bases between the germline ends. By quantitative 5'-RACE with molecular barcodes, the TCR beta libraries were made. From the 5' RACE reads, TCRdb called clonotypes with MiXCR, one entry per CDR3 protein. The table includes roughly 280,000 distinct CDR3 sequences, roughly 20% detected once. This clonotype was picked up many times. Its antigen is as yet unknown. The chain carries TRBV5-1 and TRBJ2-3; maybe TRBD1 (6 bases). The TCR sequence derives from a male donor with ankylosing spondylitis or in good health (not recorded which). Sequenced material: blood, either unsorted or a sorted T cell fraction (not recorded which). The CDR3, as DNA: TGCGCCAGCAGCCCTGGACAGATAACAGATACGCAGTATTTT. Amino acids: CASSPGQITDTQYF. Full variable domain (missing parts from reference TRBV5-1 and TRBJ2-3): KAGVTQTPRYLIKTRGQQVTLSCSPISGHRSVSWYQQTPGQGLQFLFEYFSETQRNKGNFPGRFSGRQFSNSRSEMNVSTLELGDSALYLCASSPGQITDTQYFGPGTRLTVL.